Listed below are T cell receptor beta chains from one sample, sequenced in a study of blood T cells in healthy people across ages. MiXCR was run by TCRdb on the 5' RACE reads, yielding one entry per CDR3 protein. Of 700,000 or so distinct CDR3 sequences listed, about 20% are singletons. The sample taken for sequencing was blood. The receptor source for this set is a man between 65 and 80 years old in good health. Both conserved end residues are part of each CDR3. D genes are given only for firm matches. A row's size may be missing; if present it is once, few, many or a size class.

V gene: TRBV20-1; D gene: .; J gene: TRBJ2-4; clone size: .; CDR3 DNA: TGCAGTGCTCCTACCGGAGCCAAAAACATTCAGTACTTC; CDR3 protein: CSAPTGAKNIQYF
V gene: TRBV11-3; D gene: TRBD2; J gene: TRBJ2-1; clone size: few; CDR3 DNA: TGTGCCAGCAGCTTAGGGATACTAGCGGGAGGATTGGATGAGCAGTTCTTC; CDR3 protein: CASSLGILAGGLDEQFF
V gene: TRBV20-1; D gene: .; J gene: TRBJ1-2; clone size: .; CDR3 DNA: TGCAGTGCGCCCCGGTACCTCTATGGCTACACCTTC; CDR3 protein: CSAPRYLYGYTF
V gene: TRBV7-2; D gene: TRBD2; J gene: TRBJ2-3; clone size: .; CDR3 DNA: TGTGCCAGCAGCCGGACCGGGACTAGCGTCACAGATACGCAGTATTTT; CDR3 protein: CASSRTGTSVTDTQYF
V gene: TRBV12-3/TRBV12-4; D gene: TRBD2; J gene: TRBJ2-3; clone size: .; CDR3 DNA: TGTGCCAGCACCTTAGGACTAGCGGTCACAGATACGCAGTATTTT; CDR3 protein: CASTLGLAVTDTQYF
V gene: TRBV18; D gene: .; J gene: TRBJ1-4; clone size: .; CDR3 DNA: TGTGCCAGCTCAGACCGAAGGGAAACTAATGAAAAACTGTTTTTT; CDR3 protein: CASSDRRETNEKLFF
V gene: TRBV12-3/TRBV12-4; D gene: .; J gene: TRBJ2-7; clone size: .; CDR3 DNA: TGTGCCAGCAGGGCTCGGGGGGCTACCTACGAGCAGTACTTC; CDR3 protein: CASRARGATYEQYF
V gene: TRBV9; D gene: TRBD2; J gene: TRBJ2-3; clone size: few; CDR3 DNA: TGTGCCAGCAGCGTAGGATTACTAGCGGGGGGCACAGATACGCAGTATTTT; CDR3 protein: CASSVGLLAGGTDTQYF
V gene: TRBV6-5; D gene: .; J gene: TRBJ1-1; clone size: many; CDR3 DNA: TGTGCCAGCAGTTACACTCCGGGGGCGAAAGCTTTCTTT; CDR3 protein: CASSYTPGAKAFF
V gene: TRBV11-2; D gene: .; J gene: TRBJ2-5; clone size: few; CDR3 DNA: TGTGCCAGCAGCTTGGGGCAAGAGCAGTACTTC; CDR3 protein: CASSLGQEQYF
V gene: TRBV6-6; D gene: .; J gene: TRBJ2-5; clone size: few; CDR3 DNA: TGTGCCAGCAGTCCAGGGGTCCGCGAGACCCAGTACTTC; CDR3 protein: CASSPGVRETQYF
V gene: TRBV28; D gene: .; J gene: TRBJ2-7; clone size: few; CDR3 DNA: TGTGCCAGCAGTTTAACAGGGATAAGCGACGAGCAGTACTTC; CDR3 protein: CASSLTGISDEQYF
V gene: TRBV24-1; D gene: .; J gene: TRBJ2-3; clone size: .; CDR3 DNA: TGTGCCACCAGTGATTTGGGGGGAGCCACTTCAGATACGCAGTATTTT; CDR3 protein: CATSDLGGATSDTQYF
V gene: TRBV20-1; D gene: .; J gene: TRBJ1-2; clone size: many; CDR3 DNA: TGCAGTGCTCAAGGGCAGGGTCACTACACCTTC; CDR3 protein: CSAQGQGHYTF
V gene: TRBV5-1; D gene: TRBD2; J gene: TRBJ2-7; clone size: .; CDR3 DNA: TGCGCCAGCAGCTTGGAGGGACTAGCAGTGTACGAGCAGTACTTC; CDR3 protein: CASSLEGLAVYEQYF
V gene: TRBV5-1; D gene: TRBD1; J gene: TRBJ2-3; clone size: few; CDR3 DNA: TGCGCCAGCAGCAAGACAGGGGACAGCACAGATACGCAGTATTTT; CDR3 protein: CASSKTGDSTDTQYF
V gene: TRBV4-1; D gene: .; J gene: TRBJ2-3; clone size: .; CDR3 DNA: TGCGCCAGCAGCCAGACAGACAGGCACACAGATACGCAGTATTTT; CDR3 protein: CASSQTDRHTDTQYF
V gene: TRBV10-2; D gene: .; J gene: TRBJ1-4; clone size: .; CDR3 DNA: TGCGCCACCTGCAAGGACCGGTGGGAAAAACTGTTTTTT; CDR3 protein: CATCKDRWEKLFF
V gene: TRBV4-1; D gene: .; J gene: TRBJ2-4; clone size: .; CDR3 DNA: TGCGCCAGCAGCCAAGCTCCTGTAGCCAAAAACATTCAGTACTTC; CDR3 protein: CASSQAPVAKNIQYF
V gene: TRBV4-2; D gene: TRBD1; J gene: TRBJ1-1; clone size: few; CDR3 DNA: TGTGCCAGCAGCCAAGTGAAGGGGGCAAATTCTGAAGCTTTCTTT; CDR3 protein: CASSQVKGANSEAFF
V gene: TRBV12-3/TRBV12-4; D gene: .; J gene: TRBJ2-3; clone size: .; CDR3 DNA: TGTGCCAGCAGTCCACCCCCAGGGAGAGATAGCACAGATACGCAGTATTTT; CDR3 protein: CASSPPPGRDSTDTQYF
V gene: TRBV28; D gene: .; J gene: TRBJ2-5; clone size: .; CDR3 DNA: TGTGCCAGCAGACCCATGGACTTCCAAGAGACCCAGTACTTC; CDR3 protein: CASRPMDFQETQYF
V gene: TRBV12-3/TRBV12-4; D gene: .; J gene: TRBJ1-2; clone size: few; CDR3 DNA: TGTGCCAGCAGTTTGAAAGGGGAGGTCTATGGCTACACCTTC; CDR3 protein: CASSLKGEVYGYTF
V gene: TRBV6-2/TRBV6-3; D gene: .; J gene: TRBJ1-2; clone size: few; CDR3 DNA: TGTGCCAGCAGTTACCGCCGGACAGCTAACTATGGCTACACCTTC; CDR3 protein: CASSYRRTANYGYTF
V gene: TRBV6-5; D gene: TRBD2; J gene: TRBJ2-3; clone size: .; CDR3 DNA: TGTGCCAGCAGTCGCGCCGGACTAGCGACGGCAGATACGCAGTATTTT; CDR3 protein: CASSRAGLATADTQYF
V gene: TRBV18; D gene: .; J gene: TRBJ1-4; clone size: few; CDR3 DNA: TGTGCCAGCTCACCAGGTATCCGTGGGGGAGAAGAAAAACTGTTTTTT; CDR3 protein: CASSPGIRGGEEKLFF
V gene: TRBV7-2; D gene: .; J gene: TRBJ2-5; clone size: few; CDR3 DNA: TGTGCCAGCACCGCCCCGGGACAAAGGATGGAGACCCAGTACTTC; CDR3 protein: CASTAPGQRMETQYF
V gene: TRBV7-8; D gene: .; J gene: TRBJ2-5; clone size: few; CDR3 DNA: TGTGCCAGCAGCTTAGACGGGGGGCTTTTAGAGACCCAGTGCTTC; CDR3 protein: CASSLDGGLLETQCF
V gene: TRBV7-2; D gene: .; J gene: TRBJ2-4; clone size: .; CDR3 DNA: TGTGCCAGCAGCTTAGCGGGAGGGGGACGAACGCTAGCCAAAAACATTCAGTACTTC; CDR3 protein: CASSLAGGGRTLAKNIQYF
V gene: TRBV5-1; D gene: .; J gene: TRBJ1-1; clone size: .; CDR3 DNA: TGCGCCAGCAGCTTGGCCGGGGTTTGGGGAAACACTGAAGCTTTCTTT; CDR3 protein: CASSLAGVWGNTEAFF
V gene: TRBV20-1; D gene: .; J gene: TRBJ2-3; clone size: many; CDR3 DNA: TGCAGTGCTCCCCAAGGGCTGCGTAGAACAGATACGCAGTATTTT; CDR3 protein: CSAPQGLRRTDTQYF
V gene: TRBV29-1; D gene: .; J gene: TRBJ2-7; clone size: few; CDR3 DNA: TGCAGCGTCGCGGACAAGGTGGCCTACGAGCAGTACTTC; CDR3 protein: CSVADKVAYEQYF
V gene: TRBV21-1; D gene: .; J gene: TRBJ1-5; clone size: few; CDR3 DNA: TGTGCCAGCAGCAAAGAGGGGACAGGGGAACAGCCCCAGCATTTT; CDR3 protein: CASSKEGTGEQPQHF
V gene: TRBV3-1; D gene: TRBD2; J gene: TRBJ2-1; clone size: few; CDR3 DNA: TGTGCCAGCAGCCGACGGACTAGCGGGAGCTCCTACAATGAGCAGTTCTTC; CDR3 protein: CASSRRTSGSSYNEQFF
V gene: TRBV12-3/TRBV12-4; D gene: .; J gene: TRBJ2-5; clone size: .; CDR3 DNA: TGTGCCAGCAGTTTAAAGGGGTGGGTCGAGACCCAGTACTTC; CDR3 protein: CASSLKGWVETQYF
V gene: TRBV2; D gene: .; J gene: TRBJ1-3; clone size: few; CDR3 DNA: TGTGCCAGCAGCGGTACGGGGCATGGAAACACCATATATTTT; CDR3 protein: CASSGTGHGNTIYF
V gene: TRBV3-1; D gene: .; J gene: TRBJ2-1; clone size: few; CDR3 DNA: TGTGCCAGCAGCCAAGATCAACCAGCGGGTTCTTCCCGCACAGGGCAGTTCTTC; CDR3 protein: CASSQDQPAGSSRTGQFF
V gene: TRBV28; D gene: TRBD2; J gene: TRBJ2-1; clone size: few; CDR3 DNA: TGTGCCACCCGCCCCCCTAGCGGGAGGGCCGTTGAGCAGTTCTTC; CDR3 protein: CATRPPSGRAVEQFF
V gene: TRBV3-1; D gene: .; J gene: TRBJ2-3; clone size: few; CDR3 DNA: TGTGCCAGCAGCCCGACAATAGGCACAGATACGCAGTATTTT; CDR3 protein: CASSPTIGTDTQYF
V gene: TRBV12-3/TRBV12-4; D gene: .; J gene: TRBJ2-3; clone size: .; CDR3 DNA: TGTGCCAGCAGTGGCGCGCAGGGTGACTATACGCAGTATTTT; CDR3 protein: CASSGAQGDYTQYF
V gene: TRBV24-1; D gene: .; J gene: TRBJ1-2; clone size: many; CDR3 DNA: TGTGCCACCAGTGACTTCTATGGCTACACCTTC; CDR3 protein: CATSDFYGYTF
V gene: TRBV10-3; D gene: .; J gene: TRBJ2-1; clone size: few; CDR3 DNA: TGTGCCATCAGTGAAGGGGGATCCTACAATGAGCAGTTCTTC; CDR3 protein: CAISEGGSYNEQFF
V gene: TRBV20-1; D gene: TRBD2; J gene: TRBJ2-1; clone size: .; CDR3 DNA: TGCAGTGCTAACCCGGGACTACACTACAATGAGCAGTTCTTC; CDR3 protein: CSANPGLHYNEQFF
V gene: TRBV20-1; D gene: TRBD1; J gene: TRBJ2-7; clone size: .; CDR3 DNA: TGCAGTGCTAGAGTGGGACAGGGGACCTACGAGCAGTACTTC; CDR3 protein: CSARVGQGTYEQYF
V gene: TRBV18; D gene: TRBD1; J gene: TRBJ2-2; clone size: .; CDR3 DNA: TGTGCCAGCTCACCACGATGGCAGGGGGCCGCCGGGGAGCTGTTTTTT; CDR3 protein: CASSPRWQGAAGELFF
V gene: TRBV28; D gene: .; J gene: TRBJ2-7; clone size: few; CDR3 DNA: TGTGCCAGCAGTACCCCCTGGGCTACCGAGCAGTACTTC; CDR3 protein: CASSTPWATEQYF
V gene: TRBV12-3/TRBV12-4; D gene: TRBD1; J gene: TRBJ1-5; clone size: .; CDR3 DNA: TGTGCCAGCAGTTTAAGACAGGGTCAGCCCCAGCATTTT; CDR3 protein: CASSLRQGQPQHF
V gene: TRBV24-1; D gene: TRBD1; J gene: TRBJ2-5; clone size: .; CDR3 DNA: TGTGCCACCAGTGCCCTCCGACAGGGTGGTACCGAGACCCAGTACTTC; CDR3 protein: CATSALRQGGTETQYF
V gene: TRBV19; D gene: TRBD1; J gene: TRBJ1-1; clone size: .; CDR3 DNA: TGTGCCAGTAGTTCGACAGGGGGAATCACTGAAGCTTTCTTT; CDR3 protein: CASSSTGGITEAFF
V gene: TRBV20-1; D gene: TRBD1; J gene: TRBJ1-2; clone size: .; CDR3 DNA: TGCAGTGGCACCCGGACAGGGGCCCCGGGGGGCTACACCTTC; CDR3 protein: CSGTRTGAPGGYTF